This TCR beta chain was profiled in a study of CD8 T cells in Susac syndrome. Random hexamers primed reverse transcription of 0.5 to 1 ug RNA. TCR beta CDR3 was amplified by immunoSEQ multiplex PCR. This amplification extended across 54 Vbeta and 13 Jbeta segments. Each CDR3 protein is one row after TCRdb ran MiXCR on the immunoSEQ multiplex PCR reads. The data show around 130,000 distinct CDR3 sequences, about 95% seen once. About this clonotype: No antigen is known for it.

In blood CD8+ and CD4+ T cells, TCR beta underwent sequencing. General observations from the study: By the study's own acknowledgment, its TCR sequencing and HLA analysis included relatively few individuals.

CDR1 is SQVTM and CDR2 is ANQGSEA in the germline V gene. The CDR3 sequence is 15 residues long. V was pared by 3 bases and J by 2 bases, with 17 bases between. The source is a human donor in good health. Sequencing was carried out using CD4+ T cells from PBMCs. The chain links TRBV29-1 to TRBJ2-7, with D perhaps assigned TRBD1 or TRBD2 (5 bases each). CDR3 amino acids: CSVDSGTGQAYEQYF. The DNA for the CDR3 is TGCAGCGTTGATTCGGGAACAGGACAAGCCTACGAGCAGTACTTC.